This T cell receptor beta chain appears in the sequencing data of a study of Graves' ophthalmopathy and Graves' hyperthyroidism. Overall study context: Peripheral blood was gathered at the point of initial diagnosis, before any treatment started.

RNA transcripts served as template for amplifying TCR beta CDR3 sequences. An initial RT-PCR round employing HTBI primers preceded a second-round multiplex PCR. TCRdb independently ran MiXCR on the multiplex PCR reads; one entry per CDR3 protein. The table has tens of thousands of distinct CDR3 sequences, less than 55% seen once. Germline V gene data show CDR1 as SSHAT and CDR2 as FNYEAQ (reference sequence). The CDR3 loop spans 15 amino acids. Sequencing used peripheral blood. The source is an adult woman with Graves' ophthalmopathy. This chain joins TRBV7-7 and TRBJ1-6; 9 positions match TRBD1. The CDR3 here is CARTSGTGTNSPLHF. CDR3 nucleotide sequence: TGTGCTAGAACGTCGGGGACAGGGACTAATTCACCCCTCCACTTT. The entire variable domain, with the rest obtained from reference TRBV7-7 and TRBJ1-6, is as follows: GAGVSQSPRYKVTKRGQDVTLRCDPISSHATLYWYQQALGQGPEFLTYFNYEAQPDKSGLPSDRFSAERPEGSISTLTIQRTEQRDSAMYRCARTSGTGTNSPLHFGNGTRLTVT.